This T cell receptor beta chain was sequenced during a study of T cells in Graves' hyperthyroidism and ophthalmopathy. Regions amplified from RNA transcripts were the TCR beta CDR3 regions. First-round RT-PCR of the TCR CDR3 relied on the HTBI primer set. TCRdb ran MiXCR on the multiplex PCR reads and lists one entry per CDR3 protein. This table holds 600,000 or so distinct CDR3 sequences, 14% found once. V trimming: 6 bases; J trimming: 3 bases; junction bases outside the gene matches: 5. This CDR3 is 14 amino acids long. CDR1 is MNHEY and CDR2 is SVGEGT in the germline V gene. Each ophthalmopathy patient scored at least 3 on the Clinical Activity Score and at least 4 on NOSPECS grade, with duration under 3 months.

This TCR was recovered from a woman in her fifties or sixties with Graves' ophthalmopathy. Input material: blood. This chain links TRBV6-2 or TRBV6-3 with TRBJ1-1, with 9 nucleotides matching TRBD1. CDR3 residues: CASRDRGTHTEAFF. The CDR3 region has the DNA TGTGCCAGCAGGGACAGGGGAACTCACACTGAAGCTTTCTTT.